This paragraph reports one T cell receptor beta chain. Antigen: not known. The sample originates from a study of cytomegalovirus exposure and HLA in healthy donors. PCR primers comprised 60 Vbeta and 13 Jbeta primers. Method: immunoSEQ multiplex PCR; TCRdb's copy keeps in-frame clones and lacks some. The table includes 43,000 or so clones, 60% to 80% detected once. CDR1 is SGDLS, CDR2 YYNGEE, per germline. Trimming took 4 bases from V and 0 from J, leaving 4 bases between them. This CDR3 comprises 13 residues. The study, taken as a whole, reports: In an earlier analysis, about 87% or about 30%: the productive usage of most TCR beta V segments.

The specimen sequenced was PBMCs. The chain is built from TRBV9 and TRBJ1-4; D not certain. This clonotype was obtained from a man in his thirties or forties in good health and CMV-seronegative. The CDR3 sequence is CASSPSTNEKLFF. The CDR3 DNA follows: TGTGCCAGCAGCCCATCAACTAATGAAAAACTGTTTTTT.